This TCR beta chain was identified in a study of T cell changes during pregnancy in multiple sclerosis. Repertoires were generated with immunoSEQ multiplex PCR, while TCRdb's copy carries only in-frame clones and drops some. The table lists over 30,000 clones, under 95% of them singletons. V shed 8 bases, J shed 8 bases, and the junction held 7 bases outside the gene matches. This CDR3 comprises 14 residues. In germline, CDR1 is MDHEN, CDR2 SYDVKM. The chain employs TRBV28 and TRBJ2-1, with 12 bases lining up with TRBD2. The source of this sequence is a female donor with multiple sclerosis, enrolled in a pregnancy study. The source was CD4+ T cells from peripheral blood mononuclear cells, collected in the third trimester of pregnancy. CDR3 sequence reads: CASLTSGSSDEQFF. The CDR3 nucleotides read TGTGCCAGCTTGACTAGCGGGAGTTCCGATGAGCAGTTCTTC.